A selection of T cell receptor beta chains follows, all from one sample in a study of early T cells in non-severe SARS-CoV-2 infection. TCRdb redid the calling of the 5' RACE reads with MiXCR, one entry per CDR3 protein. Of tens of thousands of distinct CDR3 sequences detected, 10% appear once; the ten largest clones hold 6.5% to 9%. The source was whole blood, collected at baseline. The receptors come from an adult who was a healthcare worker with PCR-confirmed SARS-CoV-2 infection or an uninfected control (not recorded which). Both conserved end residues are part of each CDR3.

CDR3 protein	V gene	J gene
CASSAGTVYEQYF	TRBV2	TRBJ2-7
CASSPGQGTDTQYF	TRBV12-3/TRBV12-4	TRBJ2-3
CASTALGESYNEQFF	TRBV27	TRBJ2-1
CASSQIAGGDYEQYF	TRBV5-1	TRBJ2-7
CASSASSAYNEQFF	TRBV7-8	TRBJ2-1
CASSRTGDTEAFF	TRBV5-4	TRBJ1-1
CASGRTGGTYEQYF	TRBV28	TRBJ2-7
CASSRLAGERNEQFF	TRBV3-1	TRBJ2-1
CATSRPTQTAPDTQYF	TRBV15	TRBJ2-3
CASSYQDEQYF	TRBV13	TRBJ2-7
CASSSGLAENYQETQYF	TRBV5-4	TRBJ2-5
CSAQSNYGYTF	TRBV20-1	TRBJ1-2
CASTRYRTGELFF	TRBV7-2	TRBJ2-2
CASSIQAEVPSSYGYTF	TRBV12-3/TRBV12-4	TRBJ1-2
CASSQDPASYNEQFF	TRBV7-7	TRBJ2-1
CASSSNGLATYEQYF	TRBV5-4	TRBJ2-7
CASSLGGPGNEQFF	TRBV5-1	TRBJ2-1
CASSIAPQETQYF	TRBV19	TRBJ2-5
CASSMVAGSYEQYF	TRBV19	TRBJ2-7
CASSDRDSYTEAFF	TRBV9	TRBJ1-1
CASSPSWTRINTDTQYF	TRBV5-1	TRBJ2-3
CASSLGRDSHSYEQYF	TRBV11-1	TRBJ2-7
CASSQLTADTQYF	TRBV3-1	TRBJ2-3
CVSSLEGGAADTQYF	TRBV5-1	TRBJ2-3
CASSVTSGNKETQYF	TRBV9	TRBJ2-5
CASSDRRNEKLFF	TRBV18	TRBJ1-4
CASSPGQRNTIYF	TRBV7-6	TRBJ1-3
CASSPVAGANVLTF	TRBV18	TRBJ2-6
CASSLAGGHTGELFF	TRBV7-6	TRBJ2-2
CATSTGGWQYF	TRBV24-1	TRBJ2-3
CASRAPGTYSYEQYF	TRBV2	TRBJ2-7
CASSYPLAGGPAKNIQYF	TRBV6-6	TRBJ2-4
CAPPLGGVRTDTQYF	TRBV25-1	TRBJ2-3